Below are 8 T cell receptor beta chains sequenced from a single sample in a study of beta chain features in type 1 diabetes. Their antigen targets remain unknown. Study results and limitations: Among all four CD4+ subsets, Type 1 diabetes patients had TCRB CDR3s that were moderately but significantly shorter.

Sequencing targeted expressed TCRB transcripts, as all isolated RNA had been reverse transcribed. Libraries were prepared by immunoSEQ multiplex PCR; TCRdb keeps only in-frame clonotypes and omits some of them. Among over 120,000 clones, less than 15% were seen once, and the ten largest hold 1.3%. Sequenced input: central memory CD4+ T cells from blood. The receptor source for this set is a man between 18 and 35 years old with type 1 diabetes.

The chain links TRBV9 to TRBJ2-7, with TRBD2 identical over 11 bases. Looked up from germline, CDR1 is SGDLS and CDR2 is YYNGEE. There are 15 residues in the CDR3. V dropped 2 bases and J dropped 2; count of bases not matched to a gene: 3. In DNA, the CDR3 is TGTGCCAGCAGCGTGAGACTAGCGGGGACCTACGAGCAGTACTTC. Its translation is CASSVRLAGTYEQYF.

The DNA of the CDR3 is TGCAGCGCTCGGGGCAGGGGGCAAGGAGACACTGAAGCTTTCTTT. Translating it yields CSARGRGQGDTEAFF. The V call is TRBV29-1, the J call TRBJ1-1; TRBD1 aligns across 8 bases. This CDR3 is 15 amino acids long. Looked up from germline, CDR1 is SQVTM and CDR2 is ANQGSEA. The V gene end was trimmed by 7 bases and the J gene end by 3 bases; junction bases not matched to a gene: 13.

Only a few counts were recorded for this clone. The genes are TRBV7-9 and TRBJ2-1, with 11 bases fitting TRBD2. The CDR3 length is 13 residues. The ends lost 8 bases at V and 7 bases at J; junction bases unmatched: 4. Germline CDR1 is SEHNR and CDR2 is FQNEAQ (reference sequence). The CDR3 nucleotides read TGTGCCAGCCGATCTAGCGGGGGGAATGAGCAGTTCTTC. This translates into CASRSSGGNEQFF.

This clone was counted many times. The junction departs from germline at one end; a sequencing error may be responsible. The rearrangement links TRBV5-8 to TRBJ1-3; D gene ambiguous. Germline V gene sequence: CDR1 SGHTS, CDR2 YDEGEE. This CDR3 is 12 amino acids long. The CDR3 nucleotides are TGTGCCAGCAGCTACCTCGCGGCAGGTTCGAGATTT. This encodes CASSYLAAGSRF. Full variable domain (rest looked up from reference TRBV5-8 and TRBJ1-3): EAGVTQSPTHLIKTRGQQATLRCSPISGHTSVYWYQQALGLGLQFLLWYDEGEERNRGNFPPRFSGRQFPNYSSELNVNALELEDSALYLCASSYLAAGSRFGEGSWLTVV.

This clone was seen at least ten times. The V and J genes are TRBV27 and TRBJ2-1; 8 bases line up with TRBD1. The V gene end was trimmed by 5 bases and the J gene end by 10 bases; junction bases not matched to a gene: 16. Germline lookup yields CDR1 MNHEY and CDR2 SMNVEV (reference sequence). The CDR3 length is 16 residues. CDR3 protein: CASSPTTKKAGGEQFF. As DNA, the CDR3 is TGTGCCAGCAGTCCAACAACGAAAAAAGCAGGGGGCGAGCAGTTCTTC.

V is TRBV7-2 and J is TRBJ2-4; D possibly corresponds to TRBD2 (6 bases). Trimming cost V 2 bases and J 8 bases, with 16 bases left between them. The CDR3 spans 15 residues. Germline CDR1 and CDR2: SGHTA and FQGNSA. The CDR3 DNA sequence: TGTGCCAGCAGCTTAAATGTTGCGGGAAGGGACATTCAGTACTTC. The encoded protein is CASSLNVAGRDIQYF.

This clone appeared a few times. This chain links TRBV7-2 with TRBJ1-1; possible D gene TRBD1, 5 bases. Between the trimmed V and J ends, which lost 1 base and 3 bases, there was a span of 15 bases. The CDR3 has 16 amino acids. Germline-derived CDR1 and CDR2 are SGHTA and FQGNSA. CDR3: CASSLDLARGDTEAFF. Written as DNA, the CDR3 is TGTGCCAGCAGCTTAGATCTGGCCCGAGGGGACACTGAAGCTTTCTTT.

The chain joins TRBV6-1 to TRBJ2-3; 8 bases fit TRBD1. The CDR3 contains 15 residues. Per germline, CDR1 MNHNS and CDR2 SASEGT. V trimming: 3 bases; J trimming: 2 bases; junction bases outside the gene matches: 4. The CDR3 sequence is CASSEQGAATDTQYF. CDR3 coding DNA: TGTGCCAGCAGTGAGCAGGGGGCGGCCACAGATACGCAGTATTTT.